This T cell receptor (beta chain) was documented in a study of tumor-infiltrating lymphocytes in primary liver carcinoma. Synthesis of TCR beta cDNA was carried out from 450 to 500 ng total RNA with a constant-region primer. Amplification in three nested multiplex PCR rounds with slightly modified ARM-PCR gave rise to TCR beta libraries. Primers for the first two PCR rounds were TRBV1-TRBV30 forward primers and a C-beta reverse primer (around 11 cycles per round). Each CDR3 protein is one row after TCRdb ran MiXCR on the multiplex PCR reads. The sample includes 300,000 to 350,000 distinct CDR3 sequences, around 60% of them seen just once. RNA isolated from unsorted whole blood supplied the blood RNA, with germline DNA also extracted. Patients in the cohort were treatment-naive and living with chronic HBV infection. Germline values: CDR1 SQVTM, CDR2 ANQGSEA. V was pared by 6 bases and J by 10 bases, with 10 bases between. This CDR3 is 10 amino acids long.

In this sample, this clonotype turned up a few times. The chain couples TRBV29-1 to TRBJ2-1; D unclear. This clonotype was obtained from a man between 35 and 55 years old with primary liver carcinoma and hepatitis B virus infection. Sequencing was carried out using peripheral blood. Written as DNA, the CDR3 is TGCAGCGTGAAAGTATACGAGCAGTTCTTC. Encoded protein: CSVKVYEQFF.